These 8 T cell receptor beta chains came from one sample sequenced in a study of T cell responses to AZD1222 COVID-19 vaccine. The repertoire was sequenced with immunoSEQ multiplex PCR; TCRdb's copy has only in-frame clones and lacks some. The sample includes around 47,000 clones, about 82% seen only once; the top ten take about 22%. The material was peripheral blood, obtained 28 days after the second dose of the MenACWY control vaccine. The receptors here all came from an adult who received the MenACWY meningococcal vaccine as a control.

Only a few counts were recorded for this clone. At one of its ends the junction is not consistent with the germline gene, which may arise from a read error. V and J are TRBV12-3 or TRBV12-4 and TRBJ2-2; D possibly corresponds to TRBD2 (6 bases). The CDR3 spans 13 residues. The CDR3 protein is CASLVTQAGGLFF. CDR3 DNA sequence: TGTGCCAGCCTAGTCACCCAGGCCGGGGGGCTGTTTTTT.

On this clone itself: The same CDR3 is also encoded by other DNA sequences in this sample. This chain connects TRBV19 to TRBJ2-6; D is ambiguous. In germline, CDR1 is LNHDA, CDR2 SQIVND (reference sequence). Trimming took off 8 bases at V and 2 bases at J, with 16 bases between the two ends. This CDR3 is 16 amino acids long. The DNA of the CDR3 is TGTGCCAGTGAGACCACCGCTAGTCCTGGGGCCAACGTCCTGACTTTC. This translates into CASETTASPGANVLTF.

The rearrangement joins TRBV5-4 to TRBJ2-6; 8 nucleotides align to TRBD2. CDR1 and CDR2 from the germline V gene are SGHNT and YYREEE (reference sequence). Trimming cost V 5 bases and J 2 bases; bases outside gene matches: 3. This CDR3 is built from 15 residues. As DNA, the CDR3 is TGTGCCAGCAGACCGGGGGGGACTGGGGCCAACGTCCTGACTTTC. Protein sequence: CASRPGGTGANVLTF.

The chain is built from TRBV18 and TRBJ1-5, with D tentatively TRBD1 (6 bases). Germline CDR1 is KGHSH and CDR2 is LQKENI. The CDR3 loop spans 16 amino acids. The V end lost 4 bases, the J end lost 2 bases, and 15 bases lay between the germline ends. In nucleotides, the CDR3 is TGTGCCAGCTCACTAACCGCCCGACAGGGCAATCAGCCCCAGCATTTT. Its translation is CASSLTARQGNQPQHF.

The chain has TRBV10-2 and TRBJ2-7; possibly TRBD2 for D (5 bases). Germline CDR1 and CDR2: WSHSY and SAAADI. The CDR3 consists of 15 residues. With 2 bases removed from V and 6 bases from J, the gap between germline ends came to 17 bases. The CDR3 bases are TGCGCCAGCAGTGAGGAAGGACTCGCGGAGATCGAGCAGTACTTC. Its translation: CASSEEGLAEIEQYF.

The chain is built from TRBV19 and TRBJ1-6; D remains unclear. Trimming cost V 3 bases and J 0 bases, with 6 bases left between them. The CDR3 is made up of 15 amino acids. From germline, CDR1 is LNHDA and CDR2 SQIVND (reference sequence). CDR3 in DNA: TGTGCCAGTAGTATGGGGAGCTCCTATAATTCACCCCTCCACTTT. It specifies CASSMGSSYNSPLHF.

The chain recombines TRBV11-3 with TRBJ2-1; 10 nucleotides line up with TRBD2. This CDR3 has 15 amino acids. Germline lookup yields CDR1 SGHNT and CDR2 YENEEA. J was trimmed by 6 bases and V by 2 bases; bases with no gene match: 4. CDR3 nucleotides: TGTGCCAGCAGCTTATATAGCGGGGGGCCCAATGAGCAGTTCTTC. This encodes CASSLYSGGPNEQFF.

This rearrangement joins TRBV11-2 to TRBJ1-3; D is perhaps TRBD1 (5 bases). The germline CDR1 and CDR2 sequences are SGHAT and FQNNGV. The germline V and J ends were trimmed by 4 bases and 4 bases, with 14 bases remaining between them. This CDR3 comprises 15 residues. CDR3 sequence: CASSSVRGFGNTIYF. The CDR3 nucleotides read TGTGCCAGCAGCTCTGTGCGGGGCTTCGGAAACACCATATATTTT.